A single sample gave rise to the 27 T cell receptor beta chains below, sequenced in a study of T cell responses to AZD1222 COVID-19 vaccine (dated by TCRdb to the early 2020s). The sample's time point label, decoded: about 28 days (+/-7) after the second vaccine dose. The receptor library was made with the immunoSEQ multiplex PCR assay. TCRdb stores this immuneACCESS table with in-frame sequences only. Part of the clones is absent; in the studies checked, under half of the shortfall reflects unresolved V genes, and no reason is known for the rest. For this sample there are some 60,000 clones; around three quarters appear just once. 3% to 4% of the sample rests with the top ten. The sample here was peripheral blood, taken 28 days after the second AZD1222 dose. These receptors came from an adult who received the AZD1222 COVID-19 vaccine.

This sequence joins TRBV3-1 (or the pseudogene TRBV3-2) and TRBJ1-2; D gene ambiguous. CDR3 size: 16 residues. V dropped 0 bases and J dropped 2 bases, with 13 bases sitting between them. Germline CDR1 and CDR2: LGHDT and YNNKEL (reference sequence). The CDR3 loop reads CASSQDHRGLNYGYTF. The CDR3 coding sequence is TGTGCCAGCAGCCAAGATCATCGAGGGTTGAACTATGGCTACACCTTC.

The chain couples TRBV6-5 to TRBJ2-6, with D unresolved. This CDR3 comprises 13 residues. CDR1 and CDR2 (germline): MNHEY, SVGAGI. The ends were cut back, 6 bases at V and 0 bases at J, with 3 bases in the middle. The CDR3 DNA reads as TGTGCCAGCAGGCGCTCTGGGGCCAACGTCCTGACTTTC. Translated, it gives CASRRSGANVLTF.

The V gene is TRBV20-1, the J gene TRBJ2-1; no reliable D call. The CDR3 totals 11 residues. Germline V gene data show CDR1 as DFQATT and CDR2 as SNEGSKA (reference sequence). The V gene lost 4 bases and the J gene lost 10 bases, with 11 bases spanning the gap. CDR3 residues: CSATDTNEQFF. In nucleotides, the CDR3 is TGCAGTGCTACCGACACAAACGAGCAGTTCTTC.

In regard to this clone: The germline gene is not matched at one end of the junction; a read error may be the cause. The V gene is TRBV11-3, the J gene TRBJ1-3; TRBD1 might be the D (5 bases). In germline, CDR1 is SGHNT, CDR2 YENEEA. The CDR3 is 12 amino acids. DNA of the CDR3: TGTGCCACCAGCCAGGGAGGAAACACCATATATTTT. This sequence encodes CATSQGGNTIYF.

The genes are TRBV28 and TRBJ1-2; D is uncertain. Trimming cost V 6 bases and J 3 bases, with 5 bases left between them. Germline assignment: CDR1 MDHEN and CDR2 SYDVKM. The CDR3 contains 11 residues. CDR3 sequence (DNA): TGTGCCAGCAGAGAAGACTATGGCTACACCTTC. It codes for CASREDYGYTF.

CDR3 nucleotide sequence: TGTGCCAGCAGCCTGACGCGACAGGGGGCTCTCTCTGGGGCCAACGTCCTGACTTTC. It specifies CASSLTRQGALSGANVLTF. This rearrangement joins TRBV5-5 to TRBJ2-6; 10 bases map to TRBD1. The germline V gene has CDR1 SGHKS and CDR2 YYEKEE (reference sequence). V trimming: 4 bases; J trimming: 0 bases; junction bases outside the gene matches: 10. The CDR3 length is 19 residues.

Only one count was recorded for this clone. V is TRBV7-2 and J is TRBJ1-1, with 8 bases lining up with TRBD1. The CDR3 runs 17 residues. J was trimmed by 4 bases and V by 1 base; bases with no gene match: 11. Germline V lookup: CDR1 SGHTA, CDR2 FQGNSA. CDR3 nucleotides: TGTGCCAGCAGCTTAGAGGTGGGCAGGGGGCAGAGCACTGAAGCTTTCTTT. Amino acids: CASSLEVGRGQSTEAFF.

The V call is TRBV7-2, the J call TRBJ1-2, with D possibly matching TRBD1 (6 bases). The CDR3 has 13 amino acids. Trimming removed 1 base from V and 10 bases from J, with 13 bases in between. CDR1 is SGHTA and CDR2 is FQGNSA in the germline V gene. This CDR3 reads CASSLGAMGAYTF. DNA for the CDR3: TGTGCCAGCAGCTTAGGGGCCATGGGGGCCTACACCTTC.

The CDR3 bases are TGTGCCAGCAGCCCCCTAGTAATGGTAGGAGCTGAAAAACTGTTTTTT. Translation gives CASSPLVMVGAEKLFF. J is TRBJ1-4 and V is TRBV3-1 (or the pseudogene TRBV3-2), with no clear D. Germline V lookup: CDR1 LGHDT, CDR2 YNNKEL (reference sequence). The CDR3 covers 16 residues. V was shortened by 4 bases and J by 7 bases, with 19 bases between the two germline ends.

This clone was seen only once. As DNA, the CDR3 is TGCGCCAGCAGCCAAGATGATCACCCCTCGGGCTACACCTTC. Translation: CASSQDDHPSGYTF. The chain is built from TRBV4-3 and TRBJ1-2; D is uncertain. The CDR3 extends over 14 amino acids. Per germline, CDR1 LGHNA and CDR2 YSLEER. Trimming took off 0 bases at V and 8 bases at J, with 13 bases between the two ends.

This sequence joins TRBV18 and TRBJ1-4; unclear D gene. The CDR3 sequence is 13 residues long. Germline CDR1 reads KGHSH; CDR2 reads LQKENI. With 3 bases removed from V and 5 bases from J, the gap between germline ends came to 7 bases. The CDR3 DNA reads TGTGCCAGCTCACCGGTATTAAATGAAAAACTGTTTTTT. Translation: CASSPVLNEKLFF.

J is TRBJ2-7 and V is TRBV2; the match to TRBD2 covers 9 bases. Losses at the gene ends were 3 bases for V and 2 bases for J; bases not matched to a gene: 5. The CDR3 spans 15 residues. Germline V gene sequence: CDR1 SNHLY, CDR2 FYNNEI. CDR3 coding DNA: TGTGCCAGCAGTGATCTTGCGGGGGGGCCCTACGAGCAGTACTTC. Translating it yields CASSDLAGGPYEQYF.

This clone was found once. The chain uses TRBV15 and TRBJ2-1; the match to TRBD2 covers 9 bases. V lost 0 bases, J lost 9 bases, and 12 bases stayed unmatched. Germline V gives CDR1 LNHNV, CDR2 YYDKDF (reference sequence). There are 17 residues in the CDR3. The CDR3, as DNA: TGTGCCACCAGCAGAGATCCAGGGCGGGGGGGTTTAGGTGAGCAGTTCTTC. Protein product: CATSRDPGRGGLGEQFF. Supplemented by reference TRBV15 and TRBJ2-1, the full variable domain reads DAMVIQNPRYQVTQFGKPVTLSCSQTLNHNVMYWYQQKSSQAPKLLFHYYDKDFNNEADTPDNFQSRRPNTSFCFLDIRSPGLGDTAMYLCATSRDPGRGGLGEQFFGPGTRLTVL.

CDR3 in DNA: TGTGCCAGCTCACCAGATACAGGGGGATCAGGGGATACGCAGTATTTT. Translation: CASSPDTGGSGDTQYF. The chain joins TRBV18 to TRBJ2-3, with 8 bases lining up with TRBD1. The CDR3 spans 16 residues. Germline V lookup: CDR1 KGHSH, CDR2 LQKENI. The V gene end was trimmed by 2 bases and the J gene end by 6 bases; junction bases not matched to a gene: 10.

This clone was recorded a few times. The chain couples TRBV5-1 to TRBJ1-1; no clear D gene. Germline CDR1 is SGHRS and CDR2 is YFSETQ. This CDR3 region has 15 residues. The V and J ends lost 4 bases and 4 bases respectively, with 17 bases between them. The CDR3 loop reads CASSREGGSATEAFF. The CDR3 DNA follows: TGCGCCAGCAGCCGTGAGGGCGGGTCGGCCACTGAAGCTTTCTTT.

V is TRBV11-1 and J is TRBJ2-3; a possible D gene is TRBD1 (6 bases). V lost 6 bases and J 3 bases, leaving 13 bases between the germline ends. Per germline, CDR1 SGHAT and CDR2 FQDESV (reference sequence). The CDR3 sequence is 14 residues long. The DNA for the CDR3 is TGTGCCAGCAGACCAAGGGACAAGACAGATACGCAGTATTTT. Its translation: CASRPRDKTDTQYF. Variable domain in full (rest from reference TRBV11-1 and TRBJ2-3): EAEVAQSPRYKITEKSQAVAFWCDPISGHATLYWYRQILGQGPELLVQFQDESVVDDSQLPKDRFSAERLKGVDSTLKIQPAELGDSAMYLCASRPRDKTDTQYFGPGTRLTVL.

This CDR3 reads CASSYTPQGDTQYF. As DNA, the CDR3 is TGTGCCAGCAGTTATACGCCCCAGGGAGATACGCAGTATTTT. The chain couples TRBV6-6 to TRBJ2-3; possibly TRBD1 for D (5 bases). Germline values: CDR1 MNHNY, CDR2 SVGAGI (reference sequence). This CDR3 contains 14 residues. Trimming cost V 3 bases and J 5 bases, with 12 bases left between them.

The chain employs TRBV5-1 and TRBJ1-1; no clear D. The CDR3 is 16 amino acids. Germline loops: CDR1 SGHRS, CDR2 YFSETQ. The germline V and J ends were trimmed by 4 bases and 1 base, with 17 bases remaining between them. CDR3 sequence: CASSLDGREGNTEAFF. In nucleotides, the CDR3 is TGCGCCAGCAGCCTCGATGGAAGGGAGGGGAACACTGAAGCTTTCTTT.

This chain uses TRBV6-5 with TRBJ1-6; 9 positions agree with TRBD1. Trimming took 2 bases from V and 5 from J; bases not matched to a gene: 1. CDR1 and CDR2 from the germline V gene are MNHEY and SVGAGI. The CDR3 is 15 amino acids. This CDR3 reads CASSYDRGDNSPLHF. CDR3 DNA sequence: TGTGCCAGCAGTTACGACAGGGGGGATAATTCACCCCTCCACTTT.

The chain employs TRBV5-4 and TRBJ1-1, with D possibly matching TRBD1 (6 bases). CDR3 length equals 15 residues. In germline, CDR1 is SGHNT, CDR2 YYREEE (reference sequence). V was cut by 4 bases and J by 2 bases, with 15 bases left in between. The CDR3 is CASSRGSGGNTEAFF. In DNA form, the CDR3 reads TGTGCCAGCAGCAGGGGATCGGGGGGCAACACTGAAGCTTTCTTT.

The chain combines TRBV3-1 (or the pseudogene TRBV3-2) with TRBJ1-1, with D hard to call. CDR3 length: 14 amino acids. CDR1 is LGHDT, CDR2 YNNKEL, per germline (reference sequence). V lost 0 bases and J 4 bases, leaving 9 bases between the germline ends. CDR3 nucleotide sequence: TGTGCCAGCAGCCAAGAAATGAGCATCACTGAAGCTTTCTTT. Protein product: CASSQEMSITEAFF.

This chain uses TRBV6-5 with TRBJ2-5; weak D call: TRBD1 (6 bases). Germline lookup yields CDR1 MNHEY and CDR2 SVGAGI. V lost 2 bases, J lost 5 bases, and 15 bases lay in between. The CDR3 sequence is 15 residues long. CDR3 sequence (DNA): TGTGCCAGCAGTTACCTCGAGGACAGTCCGGAGACCCAGTACTTC. Translation gives CASSYLEDSPETQYF.

The gene calls are TRBV7-9 and TRBJ2-6; D gene uncertain. The CDR3 is 15 amino acids. Trimming removed 6 bases at V and 0 bases at J, with 9 bases between. Germline values: CDR1 SEHNR, CDR2 FQNEAQ (reference sequence). The DNA for the CDR3 is TGTGCCAGCAGACGAGCCTCCTCTGGGGCCAACGTCCTGACTTTC. Its protein product is CASRRASSGANVLTF.

The chain employs TRBV7-3 and TRBJ2-1; no clear D. V lost 5 bases to trimming and J lost 4 bases, with 12 bases between them. The CDR3 spans 14 residues. Germline V lookup: CDR1 SGHTA, CDR2 FQGTGA. The CDR3 region is CASSQIAQYNEQFF. CDR3 nucleotide sequence: TGTGCCAGCAGCCAGATTGCCCAATACAATGAGCAGTTCTTC.

The V and J genes are TRBV28 and TRBJ1-1; tentative D call: TRBD1 (6 bases). This CDR3 is built from 13 residues. Trimming removed 7 bases at V and 0 bases at J, with 9 bases between. Germline-derived CDR1 and CDR2 are MDHEN and SYDVKM. The CDR3 region has the DNA TGTGCCAGCAATGGGGACATGAACACTGAAGCTTTCTTT. Translation gives CASNGDMNTEAFF.

The V call is TRBV3-1 (or the pseudogene TRBV3-2), the J call TRBJ2-7; possible D gene TRBD1, 5 bases. The CDR3 runs 11 residues. The ends were cut back, 4 bases at V and 5 bases at J, with 6 bases in the middle. CDR1 is LGHDT, CDR2 YNNKEL, per germline (reference sequence). This CDR3 reads CASSRGHEQYF. Written as DNA, the CDR3 is TGTGCCAGCAGCCGGGGCCACGAGCAGTACTTC.

The J gene is TRBJ2-7, the V gene TRBV6-2 or TRBV6-3; D unclear. CDR3 length equals 14 residues. CDR1 and CDR2 from the germline V gene are MNHEY and SVGEGT. V dropped 4 bases and J dropped 3 bases, with 13 bases sitting between them. CDR3 residues: CASSSGLMVYEQYF. CDR3 DNA sequence: TGTGCCAGCAGTTCCGGGCTTATGGTCTACGAGCAGTACTTC.